A single sample is the source of the 29 T cell receptor beta chains below, sequenced in a study of radiation and T cells in renal cell carcinoma. Some clones are missing from TCRdb's copy, which holds only in-frame ones; the method was immunoSEQ multiplex PCR. The sample consists of tens of thousands of clones, around 78% of them appearing once. This sample's time point: baseline pretreatment blood. Treatment here: 15 Gy SBRT to primary tumor, nephrectomy 4 weeks later. The specimen was blood, collected from a patient whose treatment included radiotherapy and nephrectomy. The receptor set was obtained from a man in his sixties with renal cell carcinoma.

The chain recombines TRBV11-2 with TRBJ2-7; 8 bases are a match to TRBD1. The CDR3 extends over 14 amino acids. V gave up 8 bases and J gave up 0 bases; unmatched junction bases: 6. The V gene's germline CDR1 is SGHAT and CDR2 FQNNGV. The CDR3 protein is CASAQGGNSYEQYF. Written as DNA, the CDR3 is TGTGCCAGCGCACAGGGGGGAAACTCCTACGAGCAGTACTTC.

A single count supports this clone. The chain joins TRBV19 to TRBJ1-2, with TRBD1 as a possible D gene (5 bases). The CDR3 consists of 14 residues. Germline V gene data show CDR1 as LNHDA and CDR2 as SQIVND (reference sequence). The V end lost 3 bases, the J end lost 6 bases, and 14 bases lay between the germline ends. The CDR3 bases are TGTGCCAGTAGTATCTATCTAGGGGAGGATGGCTACACCTTC. This sequence encodes CASSIYLGEDGYTF.

This clone was seen more than once but under ten times. V gene TRBV29-1 combines with J gene TRBJ2-2; 7 bases agree with TRBD2. The CDR3 is made up of 14 amino acids. Germline V gene sequence: CDR1 SQVTM, CDR2 ANQGSEA. The V and J ends lost 4 bases and 5 bases, in that order; junction bases with no gene match: 7. Here the CDR3 DNA reads TGCAGCGTTGCAGGGAGGGCCTGGACCGGGGAGCTGTTTTTT. It is translated as CSVAGRAWTGELFF.

The chain carries TRBV7-8 and TRBJ1-2, with D perhaps matching TRBD1 (5 bases). Trimming shortened V by 2 bases and J by 6 bases, and 10 bases separated the two germline ends. There are 13 residues in the CDR3. Germline values: CDR1 SGHVS, CDR2 FQNEAQ. The CDR3 region has the DNA TGTGCCAGCAGCTTACAGGGTTTGGATGGCTACACCTTC. This codes for CASSLQGLDGYTF.

This clone was seen only once. This chain links TRBV7-6 with TRBJ2-7; D may be TRBD1 (6 bases). The CDR3 sequence is 14 residues long. Trimming left V 0 bases short and J 2 bases short, with 8 bases between. Germline V gene sequence: CDR1 SGHVS, CDR2 FNYEAQ. CDR3 nucleotides: TGTGCCAGCAGCTTAGCGAGGACAGCCTACGAGCAGTACTTC. Translating it yields CASSLARTAYEQYF.

The chain joins TRBV9 to TRBJ2-1, with D uncertain. This CDR3 has 12 amino acids. CDR1 and CDR2 from the germline V gene are SGDLS and YYNGEE. Trimming removed 0 bases from V and 10 bases from J, with 8 bases in between. CDR3: CASSVDPGEQFF. The CDR3 DNA follows: TGTGCCAGCAGCGTAGACCCTGGGGAGCAGTTCTTC.

This chain joins TRBV7-9 and TRBJ2-5; D not certain. The length of the CDR3 is 12 residues. From germline, CDR1 is SEHNR and CDR2 FQNEAQ (reference sequence). The V end was cut by 1 base, the J end by 1 base, with 1 base between. The CDR3 DNA sequence: TGTGCCAGCAGCTTAGGCCAAGAGACCCAGTACTTC. Protein product: CASSLGQETQYF.

The chain links TRBV4-3 to TRBJ2-5, with 8 bases that match TRBD1. V lost 0 bases to trimming and J lost 5 bases; unmatched junction nucleotides: 11. There are 17 residues in the CDR3. Per the germline V gene, CDR1 is LGHNA and CDR2 is YSLEER. DNA of the CDR3: TGCGCCAGCAGCCAAGATGGAACAGGGGGTCGTGGGGAGACCCAGTACTTC. Its protein product is CASSQDGTGGRGETQYF.

V and J are TRBV13 and TRBJ2-7; a weak D match, TRBD1 (5 bases). V was cut by 5 bases and J by 6 bases, with 23 bases left in between. The CDR3 is 16 residues long. Germline V CDR1 and CDR2: PRHDT, FYEKMQ (reference sequence). Here the CDR3 reads CASSLLGDSPMSEQYF. CDR3 DNA sequence: TGTGCCAGCAGCCTCCTCGGAGACAGCCCCATGTCCGAGCAGTACTTC.

J is TRBJ2-7 and V is TRBV11-3; unclear D gene. The ends were cut back, 5 bases at V and 3 bases at J, with 17 bases in the middle. Per the germline V gene, CDR1 is SGHNT and CDR2 is YENEEA. The CDR3 is 15 residues long. Here the CDR3 DNA reads TGTGCCAGCAGCCTCTACCCCGCAGGATTCTACGAGCAGTACTTC. Protein product: CASSLYPAGFYEQYF.

Only one count was recorded for this clone. The V and J genes are TRBV11-3 and TRBJ1-4; a possible D gene is TRBD1 (6 bases). The CDR3 is 15 amino acids. The V end was cut by 5 bases, the J end by 4 bases, with 14 bases between. Germline CDR1 and CDR2: SGHNT and YENEEA. As DNA, the CDR3 is TGTGCCAGCAGCGGGGACATCGGGGATAATGAAAAACTGTTTTTT. Protein sequence: CASSGDIGDNEKLFF.

This chain connects TRBV18 to TRBJ1-2; possible D gene TRBD1, 5 bases. Germline assignment: CDR1 KGHSH and CDR2 LQKENI. The CDR3 length is 14 residues. V dropped 0 bases and J dropped 3 bases, with 8 bases sitting between them. CDR3: CASSPPGADYGYTF. In DNA form, the CDR3 reads TGTGCCAGCTCACCACCAGGGGCAGACTATGGCTACACCTTC.

In its sample, this clone was seen once. V and J are TRBV14 and TRBJ1-1; D possibly corresponds to TRBD1 (6 bases). The CDR3 length is 16 residues. Deletions cut 0 bases from V and 3 bases from J, with 14 bases between. Germline V gene data show CDR1 as SGHDN and CDR2 as FVKESK. The CDR3 reads CASSQEGQTGYTEAFF. The CDR3 coding sequence is TGTGCCAGCAGCCAAGAAGGCCAAACAGGGTACACTGAAGCTTTCTTT.

The V and J genes are TRBV29-1 and TRBJ2-5; 8 nucleotides align to TRBD2. Trimming removed 6 bases from V and 5 bases from J; junction bases left unmatched: 11. The CDR3 length is 14 residues. The germline gives CDR1 SQVTM, CDR2 ANQGSEA. Here the CDR3 DNA reads TGCAGCGTGGGGACGAGCGGGAGAGCTGAGACCCAGTACTTC. Translated, it gives CSVGTSGRAETQYF.

Comment on this clone: This sample includes further DNA sequences coding for the same CDR3. V is TRBV6-6 and J is TRBJ2-1; TRBD2 matches 10 bases. CDR1 MNHNY and CDR2 SVGAGI come from the germline V gene (reference sequence). V was clipped by 2 bases and J by 10 bases; unmatched bases: 5. The CDR3 consists of 14 residues. The CDR3 loop reads CASSYLAGEGEQFF. DNA for the CDR3: TGTGCCAGCAGTTACCTAGCGGGAGAAGGGGAGCAGTTCTTC.

The V and J genes are TRBV7-8 and TRBJ2-5; a possible D gene is TRBD2 (5 bases). Germline CDR1 and CDR2: SGHVS and FQNEAQ. The CDR3 spans 16 residues. The V and J ends lost 4 bases and 2 bases respectively, with 17 bases between them. The CDR3 protein is CASSSPRASGQETQYF. CDR3 DNA sequence: TGTGCCAGCAGCTCCCCTAGGGCCAGCGGTCAAGAGACCCAGTACTTC.

This clone was recorded once. J is TRBJ2-3 and V is TRBV7-2; D is ambiguous. With 0 bases removed from V and 3 bases from J, the gap between germline ends came to 10 bases. The CDR3 consists of 15 residues. Per germline, CDR1 SGHTA and CDR2 FQGNSA. The CDR3 sequence is CASSLAVGYTDTQYF. In DNA, the CDR3 is TGTGCCAGCAGCTTAGCGGTAGGGTATACAGATACGCAGTATTTT.

The CDR3 DNA follows: TGTGCCAGCAGCTCCGTAGCGGGAGATACGCAGTATTTT. Its translation is CASSSVAGDTQYF. This chain uses TRBV7-3 with TRBJ2-3; 7 bases match TRBD2. Germline CDR1 and CDR2: SGHTA and FQGTGA. The trim removed 4 bases at V and 5 bases at J, leaving 3 bases unmatched. The CDR3 has 13 amino acids.

V gene TRBV10-1 combines with J gene TRBJ2-2; a weak D match, TRBD2 (5 bases). CDR1 and CDR2 (germline): WNHNN, SYGVQD (reference sequence). The CDR3 sequence is 12 residues long. The germline V and J ends were trimmed by 9 bases and 6 bases, with 11 bases remaining between them. The DNA of the CDR3 is TGCGCCAGTGCCGGGGTCTCCGGGGAGCTGTTTTTT. Protein product: CASAGVSGELFF.

This sequence joins TRBV19 and TRBJ1-1, with D tentatively TRBD1 (6 bases). CDR3 length: 14 residues. The V end was cut by 3 bases, the J end by 3 bases, with 11 bases between. CDR1 LNHDA and CDR2 SQIVND come from the germline V gene (reference sequence). The DNA for the CDR3 is TGTGCCAGTAGTATGAGCAGGGGTGACACTGAAGCTTTCTTT. Translation gives CASSMSRGDTEAFF. The whole variable domain, remainder taken from reference TRBV19 and TRBJ1-1, is DGGITQSPKYLFRKEGQNVTLSCEQNLNHDAMYWYRQDPGQGLRLIYYSQIVNDFQKGDIAEGYSVSREKKESFPLTVTSAQKNPTAFYLCASSMSRGDTEAFFGQGTRLTVV.

This chain uses TRBV4-3 with TRBJ2-3; 9 bases map to TRBD2. The CDR3 loop spans 17 amino acids. The V gene's germline CDR1 is LGHNA and CDR2 YSLEER. J was trimmed by 2 bases and V by 0 bases; bases with no gene match: 6. CDR3 in DNA: TGCGCCAGCAGCCAAGATTTTACTAGCGGGTTCACAGATACGCAGTATTTT. Residues: CASSQDFTSGFTDTQYF.

The chain uses TRBV14 and TRBJ2-3; D may be TRBD1 or TRBD2 (6 bases each). The V end lost 6 bases, the J end lost 5 bases, and 12 bases lay between the germline ends. Germline values: CDR1 SGHDN, CDR2 FVKESK. CDR3 length equals 13 residues. The chain's CDR3 is CASRYGGEDTQYF. CDR3 DNA: TGTGCCAGCAGATACGGGGGCGAAGATACGCAGTATTTT.

In its sample, this clone was seen a few times. V gene TRBV2 combines with J gene TRBJ1-1; TRBD1 aligns across 7 bases. J gave up 1 base and V 8 bases, and 1 base lay outside the gene matches. CDR3 length: 12 amino acids. Per germline, CDR1 SNHLY and CDR2 FYNNEI. The CDR3 DNA reads as TGTGCCAGCGACAGGGAGAACACTGAAGCTTTCTTT. Translating it yields CASDRENTEAFF.

The chain is built from TRBV29-1 and TRBJ1-2, with TRBD1 matching 12 bases. This CDR3 is built from 14 residues. V shed 6 bases, J shed 4 bases, and the junction held 6 bases outside the gene matches. The germline V gene encodes CDR1 SQVTM and CDR2 ANQGSEA. The CDR3: CSVAGTGGGYGYTF. In DNA form, the CDR3 reads TGCAGCGTCGCCGGGACAGGGGGCGGCTATGGCTACACCTTC.

The chain is built from TRBV7-9 and TRBJ1-2; 7 bases agree with TRBD1. Germline CDR1 reads SEHNR; CDR2 reads FQNEAQ (reference sequence). The CDR3 has 15 residues. J lost 3 bases, V lost 5 bases, and 9 bases had no gene match. CDR3 sequence reads: CASSARDRGDYGYTF. DNA for the CDR3: TGTGCCAGCAGCGCGCGGGACAGAGGGGACTATGGCTACACCTTC.

This clone was counted a few times. The chain combines TRBV11-2 with TRBJ2-1; D may be TRBD2 (7 bases). V was clipped by 1 base and J by 7 bases, with 14 bases between them. CDR1 and CDR2 from the germline V gene are SGHAT and FQNNGV. The CDR3 has 15 residues. The CDR3 loop is CASSLAGGLWNEQFF. CDR3 in DNA: TGTGCCAGCAGCTTAGCGGGGGGCCTCTGGAATGAGCAGTTCTTC.

The chain has TRBV19 and TRBJ2-5; 7 bases are shared with TRBD1. Germline CDR1 reads LNHDA; CDR2 reads SQIVND (reference sequence). This CDR3 is 13 amino acids long. J was trimmed by 4 bases and V by 4 bases; bases with no gene match: 3. The CDR3 bases are TGTGCCAGTAGTACGGGACAGAGAGAGACCCAGTACTTC. Translated: CASSTGQRETQYF.

This clone was counted between two and nine times. The V and J genes are TRBV14 and TRBJ1-2; TRBD1 might be the D (5 bases). The CDR3 consists of 15 residues. Trimming cost V 0 bases and J 4 bases, with 12 bases left between them. Germline CDR1 is SGHDN and CDR2 is FVKESK. CDR3 sequence reads: CASSQDGQGPYGYTF. The DNA of the CDR3 is TGTGCCAGCAGCCAAGATGGGCAGGGACCCTATGGCTACACCTTC.

The chain links TRBV7-9 to TRBJ2-3; TRBD2 aligns across 14 bases. Trimming removed 5 bases from V and 0 bases from J; junction bases left unmatched: 4. Per the germline V gene, CDR1 is SEHNR and CDR2 is FQNEAQ (reference sequence). The length of the CDR3 is 17 residues. CDR3 in amino acids: CASSTRTSGGSTDTQYF. The CDR3 region has the DNA TGTGCCAGCAGCACCCGGACTAGCGGGGGGAGCACAGATACGCAGTATTTT.